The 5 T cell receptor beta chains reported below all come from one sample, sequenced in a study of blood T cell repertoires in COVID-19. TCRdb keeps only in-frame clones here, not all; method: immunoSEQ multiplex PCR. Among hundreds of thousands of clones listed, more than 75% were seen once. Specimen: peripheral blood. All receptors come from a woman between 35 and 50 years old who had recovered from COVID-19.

CDR3 in DNA: TGTGCCAGCAGCACCCGGGACAGGAACAATGAGCAGTTCTTC. Amino acids: CASSTRDRNNEQFF. This sequence joins TRBV7-8 and TRBJ2-1; 8 positions match TRBD1. Per germline, CDR1 SGHVS and CDR2 FQNEAQ. CDR3 length: 14 amino acids. J was trimmed by 5 bases and V by 5 bases; bases with no gene match: 5.

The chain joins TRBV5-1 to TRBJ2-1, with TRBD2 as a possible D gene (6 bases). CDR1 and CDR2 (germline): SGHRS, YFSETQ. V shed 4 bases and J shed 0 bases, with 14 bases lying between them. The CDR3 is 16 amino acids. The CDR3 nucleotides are TGCGCCAGCAGCCGGCAAGGGACTTCCTCCTACAATGAGCAGTTCTTC. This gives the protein CASSRQGTSSYNEQFF.

The CDR3 loop is CASSPYGLYEQYF. In DNA, the CDR3 is TGTGCCAGCAGCCCGTATGGCCTCTACGAGCAGTACTTC. This sequence joins TRBV7-3 and TRBJ2-7; D gene ambiguous. CDR3 length: 13 residues. V lost 5 bases, J lost 3 bases, and 11 bases lay in between. Germline loops: CDR1 SGHTA, CDR2 FQGTGA.

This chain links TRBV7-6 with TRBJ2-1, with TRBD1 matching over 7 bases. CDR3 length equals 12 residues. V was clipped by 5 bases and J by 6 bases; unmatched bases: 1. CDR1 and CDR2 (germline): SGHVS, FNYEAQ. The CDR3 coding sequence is TGTGCCAGCAGCCCAGGGGGCAATGAGCAGTTCTTC. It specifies CASSPGGNEQFF.

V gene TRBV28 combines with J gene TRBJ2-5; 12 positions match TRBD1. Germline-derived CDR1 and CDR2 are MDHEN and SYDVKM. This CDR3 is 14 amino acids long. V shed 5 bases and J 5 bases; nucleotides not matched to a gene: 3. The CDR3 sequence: CASSGTGGWETQYF. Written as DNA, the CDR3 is TGTGCCAGCAGTGGGACAGGGGGCTGGGAGACCCAGTACTTC.